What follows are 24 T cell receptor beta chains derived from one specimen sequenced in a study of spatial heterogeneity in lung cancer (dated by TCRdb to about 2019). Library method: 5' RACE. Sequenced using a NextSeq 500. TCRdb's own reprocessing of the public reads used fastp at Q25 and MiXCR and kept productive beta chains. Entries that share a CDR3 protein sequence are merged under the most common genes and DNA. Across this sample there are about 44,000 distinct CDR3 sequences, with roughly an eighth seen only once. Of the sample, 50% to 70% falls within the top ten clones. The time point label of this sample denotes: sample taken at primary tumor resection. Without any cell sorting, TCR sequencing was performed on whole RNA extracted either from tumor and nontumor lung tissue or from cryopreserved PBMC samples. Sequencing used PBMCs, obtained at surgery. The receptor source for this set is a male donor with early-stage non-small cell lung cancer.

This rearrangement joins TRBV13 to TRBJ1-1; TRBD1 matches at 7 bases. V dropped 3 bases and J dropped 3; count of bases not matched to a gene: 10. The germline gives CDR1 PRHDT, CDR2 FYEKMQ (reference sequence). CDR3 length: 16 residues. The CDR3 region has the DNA TGTGCCAGCAGCTTGATCCGAGACAGGGTCGACACTGAAGCTTTCTTT. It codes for CASSLIRDRVDTEAFF.

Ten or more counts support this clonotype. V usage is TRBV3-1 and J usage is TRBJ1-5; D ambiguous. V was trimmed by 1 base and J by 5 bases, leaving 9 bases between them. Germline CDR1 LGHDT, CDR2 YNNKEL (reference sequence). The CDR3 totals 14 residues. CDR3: CASSQGQRHQPQHF. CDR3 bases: TGTGCCAGCAGCCAAGGTCAGAGACATCAGCCCCAGCATTTT. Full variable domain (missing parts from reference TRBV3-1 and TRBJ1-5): DTAVSQTPKYLVTQMGNDKSIKCEQNLGHDTMYWYKQDSKKFLKIMFSYNNKELIINETVPNRFSPKSPDKAHLNLHINSLELGDSAVYFCASSQGQRHQPQHFGDGTRLSIL.

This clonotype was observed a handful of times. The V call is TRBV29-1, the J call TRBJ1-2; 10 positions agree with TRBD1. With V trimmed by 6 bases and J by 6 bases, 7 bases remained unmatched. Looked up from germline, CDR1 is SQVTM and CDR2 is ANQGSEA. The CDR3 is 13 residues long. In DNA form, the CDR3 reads TGCAGCGTGCCGGGACAGGGGTTCGATGGCTACACCTTC. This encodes CSVPGQGFDGYTF. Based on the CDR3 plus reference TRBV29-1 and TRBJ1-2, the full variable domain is SAVISQKPSRDICQRGTSLTIQCQVDSQVTMMFWYRQQPGQSLTLIATANQGSEATYESGFVIDKFPISRPNLTFSTLTVSNMSPEDSSIYLCSVPGQGFDGYTFGSGTRLTVV.

This CDR3 is CASSKPGQQNFFGYTF. The CDR3 bases are TGTGCCAGCAGCAAACCGGGGCAGCAAAATTTTTTCGGCTACACCTTC. The genes are TRBV28 and TRBJ1-2; weak D call: TRBD1 (5 bases). There are 16 residues in the CDR3. CDR1 is MDHEN, CDR2 SYDVKM, per germline. Trimming removed 6 bases at V and 8 bases at J, with 25 bases between.

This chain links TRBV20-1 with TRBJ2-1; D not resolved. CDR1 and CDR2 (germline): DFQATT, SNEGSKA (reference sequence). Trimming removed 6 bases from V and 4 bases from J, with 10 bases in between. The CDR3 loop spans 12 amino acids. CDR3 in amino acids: CSAPGTYNEQFF. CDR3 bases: TGCAGTGCCCCAGGTACTTACAATGAGCAGTTCTTC.

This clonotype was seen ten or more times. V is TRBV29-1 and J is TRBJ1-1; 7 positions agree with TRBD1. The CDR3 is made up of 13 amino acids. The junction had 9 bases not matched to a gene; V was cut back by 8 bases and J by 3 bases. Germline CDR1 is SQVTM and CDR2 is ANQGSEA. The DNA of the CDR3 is TGCAGCATACCGACAGGGTGGGACACTGAAGCTTTCTTT. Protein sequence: CSIPTGWDTEAFF. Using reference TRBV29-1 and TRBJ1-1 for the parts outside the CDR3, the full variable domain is SAVISQKPSRDICQRGTSLTIQCQVDSQVTMMFWYRQQPGQSLTLIATANQGSEATYESGFVIDKFPISRPNLTFSTLTVSNMSPEDSSIYLCSIPTGWDTEAFFGQGTRLTVV.

CDR3 coding DNA: TGTGCCAGCAGCAAACCGGGGACTGGGCATTCCTACGAGCAGTACTTC. This encodes CASSKPGTGHSYEQYF. The V and J genes are TRBV4-2 and TRBJ2-7, with D maybe TRBD2 (6 bases). Trimming removed 5 bases from V and 1 base from J, with 18 bases in between. The CDR3 is 16 residues long. Germline values: CDR1 LGHNA, CDR2 YNFKEQ.

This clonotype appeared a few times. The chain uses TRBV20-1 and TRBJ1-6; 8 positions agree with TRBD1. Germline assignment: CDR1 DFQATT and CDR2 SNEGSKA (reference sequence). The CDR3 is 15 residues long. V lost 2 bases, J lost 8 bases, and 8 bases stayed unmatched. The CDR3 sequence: CSARPNQGAHSPLHF. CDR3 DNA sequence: TGCAGTGCTAGACCCAATCAGGGGGCCCATTCACCCCTCCACTTT.

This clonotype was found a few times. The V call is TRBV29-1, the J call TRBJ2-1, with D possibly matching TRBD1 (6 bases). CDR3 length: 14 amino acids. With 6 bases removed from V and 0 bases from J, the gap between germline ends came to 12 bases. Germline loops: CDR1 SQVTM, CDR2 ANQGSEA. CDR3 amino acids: CSVPRGSSYNEQFF. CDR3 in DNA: TGCAGCGTACCGAGGGGGTCCTCCTACAATGAGCAGTTCTTC.

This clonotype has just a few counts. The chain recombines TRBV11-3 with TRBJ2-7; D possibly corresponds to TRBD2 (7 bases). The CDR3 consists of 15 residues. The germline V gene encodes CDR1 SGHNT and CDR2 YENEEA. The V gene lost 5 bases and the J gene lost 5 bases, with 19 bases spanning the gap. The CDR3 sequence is CASSPGAGAGHEQYF. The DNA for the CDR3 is TGTGCCAGCAGCCCAGGGGCGGGGGCTGGCCACGAGCAGTACTTC.

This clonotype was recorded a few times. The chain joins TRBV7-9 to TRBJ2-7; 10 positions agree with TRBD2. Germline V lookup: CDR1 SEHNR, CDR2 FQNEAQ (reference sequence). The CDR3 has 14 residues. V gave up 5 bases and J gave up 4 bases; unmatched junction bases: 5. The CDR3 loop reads CASSPPSGSYEQYF. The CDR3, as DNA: TGTGCCAGCAGCCCCCCTAGCGGGAGTTACGAGCAGTACTTC.

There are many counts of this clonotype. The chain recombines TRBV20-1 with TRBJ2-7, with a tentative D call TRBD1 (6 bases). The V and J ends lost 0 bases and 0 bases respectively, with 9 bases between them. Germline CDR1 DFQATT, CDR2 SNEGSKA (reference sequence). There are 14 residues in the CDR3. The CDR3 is CSARDPGASYEQYF. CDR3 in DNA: TGCAGTGCTAGAGATCCAGGGGCCTCCTACGAGCAGTACTTC.

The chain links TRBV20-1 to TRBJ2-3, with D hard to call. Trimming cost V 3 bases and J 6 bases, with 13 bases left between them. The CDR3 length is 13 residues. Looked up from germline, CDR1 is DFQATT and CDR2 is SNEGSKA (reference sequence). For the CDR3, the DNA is TGCAGTGCTAGCGTCCCGAATCGCGATACGCAGTATTTT. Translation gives CSASVPNRDTQYF.

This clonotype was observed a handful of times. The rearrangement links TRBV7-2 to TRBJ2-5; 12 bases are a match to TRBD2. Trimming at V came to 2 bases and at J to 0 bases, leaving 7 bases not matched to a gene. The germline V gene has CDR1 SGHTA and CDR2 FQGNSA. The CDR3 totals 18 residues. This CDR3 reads CASSLRLAGGAYQETQYF. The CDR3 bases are TGTGCCAGCAGCTTACGGCTAGCGGGAGGGGCGTACCAAGAGACCCAGTACTTC.

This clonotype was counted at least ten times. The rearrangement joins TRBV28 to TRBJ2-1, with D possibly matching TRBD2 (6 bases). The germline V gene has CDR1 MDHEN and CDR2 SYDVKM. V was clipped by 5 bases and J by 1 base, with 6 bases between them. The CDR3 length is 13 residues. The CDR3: CASSSGSYNEQFF. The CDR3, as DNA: TGTGCCAGCAGTAGCGGGTCCTACAATGAGCAGTTCTTC. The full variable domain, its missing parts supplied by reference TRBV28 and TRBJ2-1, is DVKVTQSSRYLVKRTGEKVFLECVQDMDHENMFWYRQDPGLGLRLIYFSYDVKMKEKGDIPEGYSVSREKKERFSLILESASTNQTSMYLCASSSGSYNEQFFGPGTRLTVL.

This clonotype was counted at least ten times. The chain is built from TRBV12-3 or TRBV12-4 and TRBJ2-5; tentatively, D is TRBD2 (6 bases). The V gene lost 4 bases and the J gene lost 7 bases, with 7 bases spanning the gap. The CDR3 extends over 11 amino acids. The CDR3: CASSWGGTQYF. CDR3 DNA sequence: TGTGCCAGCAGTTGGGGAGGGACCCAGTACTTC.

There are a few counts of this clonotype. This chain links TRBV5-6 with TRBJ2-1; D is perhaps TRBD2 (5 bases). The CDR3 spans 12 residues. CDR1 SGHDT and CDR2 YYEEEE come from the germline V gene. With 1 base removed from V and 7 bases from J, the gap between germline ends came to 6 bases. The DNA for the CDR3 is TGTGCCAGCAGCTTGCCGGGAAATGAGCAGTTCTTC. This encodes CASSLPGNEQFF.

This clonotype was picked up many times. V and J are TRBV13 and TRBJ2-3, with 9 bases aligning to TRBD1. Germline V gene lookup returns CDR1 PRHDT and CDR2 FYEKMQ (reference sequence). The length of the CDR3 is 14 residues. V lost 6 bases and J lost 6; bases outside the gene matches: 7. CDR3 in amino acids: CASSSGQGLDTQYF. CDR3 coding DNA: TGTGCCAGCAGTTCGGGACAGGGCTTGGATACGCAGTATTTT.

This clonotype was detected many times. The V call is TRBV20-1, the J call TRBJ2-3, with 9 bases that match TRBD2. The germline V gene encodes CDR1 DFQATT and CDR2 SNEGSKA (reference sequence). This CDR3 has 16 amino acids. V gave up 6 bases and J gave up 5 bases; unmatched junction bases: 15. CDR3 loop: CSAVPTAGGLRDTQYF. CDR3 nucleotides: TGCAGTGCCGTCCCCACTGCGGGAGGGCTTAGAGATACGCAGTATTTT.

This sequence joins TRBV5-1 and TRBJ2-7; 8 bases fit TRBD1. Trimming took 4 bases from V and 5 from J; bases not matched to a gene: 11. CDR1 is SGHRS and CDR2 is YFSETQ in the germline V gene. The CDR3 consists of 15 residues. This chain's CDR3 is CASSPQGASGNEQYF. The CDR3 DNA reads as TGCGCCAGCAGCCCCCAGGGGGCATCGGGGAACGAGCAGTACTTC.

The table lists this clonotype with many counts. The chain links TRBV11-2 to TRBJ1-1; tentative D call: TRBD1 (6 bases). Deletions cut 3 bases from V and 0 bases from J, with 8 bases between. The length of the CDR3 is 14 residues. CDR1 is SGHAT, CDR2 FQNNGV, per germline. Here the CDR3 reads CASSLQGMNTEAFF. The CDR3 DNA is TGTGCCAGCAGCTTGCAGGGGATGAACACTGAAGCTTTCTTT.

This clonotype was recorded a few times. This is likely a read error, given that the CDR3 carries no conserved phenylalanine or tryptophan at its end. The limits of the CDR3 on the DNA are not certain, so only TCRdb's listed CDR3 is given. The CDR3 loop reads CASSQDPGQAN. This sequence joins TRBV3-1 and TRBJ1-4; no DNA check was done on the table's D call, TRBD1. The CDR3 region is 11 residues in length, termini included. Germline CDR1 is LGHDT and CDR2 is YNNKEL (reference sequence).

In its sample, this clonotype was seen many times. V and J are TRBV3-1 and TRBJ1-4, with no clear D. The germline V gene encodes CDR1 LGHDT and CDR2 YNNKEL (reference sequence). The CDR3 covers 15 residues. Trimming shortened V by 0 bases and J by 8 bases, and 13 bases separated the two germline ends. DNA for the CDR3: TGTGCCAGCAGCCAAGATCTGACAATGAGAGAAAAACTGTTTTTT. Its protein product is CASSQDLTMREKLFF.

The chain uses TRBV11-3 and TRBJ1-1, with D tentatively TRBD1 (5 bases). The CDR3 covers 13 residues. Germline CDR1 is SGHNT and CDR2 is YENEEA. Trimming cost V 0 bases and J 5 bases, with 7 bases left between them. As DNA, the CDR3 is TGTGCCAGCAGCTTAGACAGGGAAACTGAAGCTTTCTTT. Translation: CASSLDRETEAFF.